Shown below are 7 T cell receptor beta chains from a single sample sequenced in a study of T cell responses to AZD1222 COVID-19 vaccine. The method was immunoSEQ multiplex PCR; TCRdb's version includes in-frame clones alone and lacks a portion of them. The data contain about 130,000 clones, about 90% of them seen just once; the ten biggest clones take up 1.9%. The sample consisted of peripheral blood, taken on day 0 of AZD1222 vaccination. The source of these receptors is an adult in good health.

The chain is built from TRBV6-5 and TRBJ1-2, with D maybe TRBD1 (5 bases). Germline lookup yields CDR1 MNHEY and CDR2 SVGAGI. V was cut by 5 bases and J by 6 bases, with 10 bases left in between. CDR3 length equals 12 residues. This chain's CDR3 is CASSPRGNGYTF. The CDR3 coding sequence is TGTGCCAGCAGTCCACGGGGGAATGGCTACACCTTC.

In this sample, this clone turned up a few times. This chain joins TRBV4-3 and TRBJ2-7, with TRBD1 matching 7 bases. This CDR3 is 15 amino acids long. From germline, CDR1 is LGHNA and CDR2 YSLEER. V was clipped by 4 bases and J by 0 bases; unmatched bases: 6. The DNA for the CDR3 is TGCGCCAGCAGCCTCAATTGGGACAGCTCCTACGAGCAGTACTTC. This translates into CASSLNWDSSYEQYF.

The chain links TRBV2 to TRBJ2-7; D gene uncertain. The CDR3 is 16 residues long. The germline gives CDR1 SNHLY, CDR2 FYNNEI. Between the trimmed V and J ends, which lost 10 bases and 2 bases, there was a span of 24 bases. The CDR3 spells CATKNLPGLLTYEQYF. The CDR3 DNA is TGTGCCACCAAAAACCTCCCGGGCCTCCTAACCTACGAGCAGTACTTC. Based on the CDR3 plus reference TRBV2 and TRBJ2-7, the full variable domain is EPEVTQTPSHQVTQMGQEVILRCVPISNHLYFYWYRQILGQKVEFLVSFYNNEISEKSEIFDDQFSVERPDGSNFTLKIRSTKLEDSAMYFCATKNLPGLLTYEQYFGPGTRLTVT.

This clone showed up just a few times. The chain employs TRBV6-2 or TRBV6-3 and TRBJ1-1, with D uncertain. The V gene's germline CDR1 is MNHEY and CDR2 SVGEGT. V was cut by 2 bases and J by 3 bases, with 16 bases left in between. The CDR3 is 16 amino acids. The CDR3 loop is CASSYPRTEPDTEAFF. As DNA, the CDR3 is TGTGCCAGCAGTTACCCCCGGACGGAGCCGGACACTGAAGCTTTCTTT.

This clone was counted between two and nine times. The chain combines TRBV6-4 with TRBJ2-1, with TRBD2 as a possible D gene (6 bases). The CDR3 is made up of 15 amino acids. Germline loops: CDR1 MRHNA, CDR2 SNTAGT. The V gene lost 2 bases and the J gene lost 5 bases, with 13 bases spanning the gap. CDR3 in amino acids: CASSDGGTANNEQFF. The DNA of the CDR3 is TGTGCCAGCAGTGACGGGGGGACGGCTAACAATGAGCAGTTCTTC.

The rearrangement joins TRBV6-2 or TRBV6-3 to TRBJ1-2; maybe TRBD1 (6 bases). Trimming removed 6 bases from V and 4 bases from J, with 12 bases in between. This CDR3 is built from 13 residues. Germline V gene data show CDR1 as MNHEY and CDR2 as SVGEGT. The CDR3: CASSSGQFYGYTF. CDR3 DNA: TGTGCCAGCAGCTCTGGACAGTTCTATGGCTACACCTTC.

The chain is built from TRBV5-1 and TRBJ2-1; TRBD2 aligns across 7 bases. Germline CDR1 reads SGHRS; CDR2 reads YFSETQ. V shed 0 bases and J 1 base; nucleotides not matched to a gene: 7. The CDR3 extends over 17 amino acids. CDR3 sequence reads: CASSLVASGLSYNEQFF. The CDR3 nucleotides read TGCGCCAGCAGCTTGGTGGCTAGCGGTCTGTCCTACAATGAGCAGTTCTTC.